The 9 T cell receptor beta chains listed next were all sequenced from one sample in a study of cytomegalovirus exposure and HLA in healthy donors. PCR involved 60 Vbeta and 13 Jbeta primers. Produced via immunoSEQ multiplex PCR; TCRdb's table is partial and in-frame only. The repertoire holds some 180,000 clones, with about 83% as singletons. The sample was PBMCs. These receptors all stem from a man aged 35-49 years in good health and CMV-seropositive.

This chain joins TRBV5-1 and TRBJ2-3; the D gene is possibly TRBD2 (5 bases). From germline, CDR1 is SGHRS and CDR2 YFSETQ. Trimming removed 5 bases from V and 4 bases from J, with 8 bases in between. The CDR3 length is 12 residues. CDR3 loop: CASRGGSDTQYF. Written as DNA, the CDR3 is TGCGCCAGCAGGGGCGGGTCAGATACGCAGTATTTT. Full variable domain (missing parts from reference TRBV5-1 and TRBJ2-3): KAGVTQTPRYLIKTRGQQVTLSCSPISGHRSVSWYQQTPGQGLQFLFEYFSETQRNKGNFPGRFSGRQFSNSRSEMNVSTLELGDSALYLCASRGGSDTQYFGPGTRLTVL.

The gene calls are TRBV27 and TRBJ1-2, with 7 bases aligning to TRBD1. The CDR3 totals 11 residues. Germline CDR1 MNHEY, CDR2 SMNVEV (reference sequence). Unmatched junction bases numbered 1, after V lost 7 bases and J lost 5 bases. The CDR3 reads CASKTGYGYTF. Here the CDR3 DNA reads TGTGCCAGCAAGACAGGGTATGGCTACACCTTC.

J is TRBJ2-5 and V is TRBV28; 8 bases are shared with TRBD2. The J segment lost 4 bases and the V segment lost 4 bases, leaving 8 bases of the junction unmatched. CDR1 and CDR2 (germline): MDHEN, SYDVKM. The CDR3 runs 15 residues. Written as DNA, the CDR3 is TGTGCCAGCAGTTCGCTCCAGCGGGAGCTAGAGACCCAGTACTTC. It encodes CASSSLQRELETQYF.

The chain has TRBV5-1 and TRBJ1-1; no clear D. V was clipped by 0 bases and J by 4 bases, with 16 bases between them. The CDR3 has 16 amino acids. Germline lookup yields CDR1 SGHRS and CDR2 YFSETQ. The CDR3 region is CASSLVIRVEGTEAFF. The DNA of the CDR3 is TGCGCCAGCAGCTTGGTAATAAGGGTAGAGGGCACTGAAGCTTTCTTT.

The gene calls are TRBV11-1 and TRBJ2-2, with D perhaps TRBD2 (5 bases). V lost 3 bases and J 2 bases, leaving 10 bases between the germline ends. Germline CDR1 is SGHAT and CDR2 is FQDESV (reference sequence). The CDR3 has 15 amino acids. The CDR3, as DNA: TGTGCCAGCAGCTTCGGCCTAGCCAACACCGGGGAGCTGTTTTTT. Translation gives CASSFGLANTGELFF. Filled out from reference TRBV11-1 and TRBJ2-2, the complete variable domain reads EAEVAQSPRYKITEKSQAVAFWCDPISGHATLYWYRQILGQGPELLVQFQDESVVDDSQLPKDRFSAERLKGVDSTLKIQPAELGDSAMYLCASSFGLANTGELFFGEGSRLTVL.

The chain uses TRBV9 and TRBJ1-1; D remains ambiguous. Trimming took off 0 bases at V and 6 bases at J, with 15 bases between the two ends. Germline V CDR1 and CDR2: SGDLS, YYNGEE. The CDR3 has 15 amino acids. The CDR3 sequence is CASSVEGSSAAEAFF. CDR3 DNA sequence: TGTGCCAGCAGCGTAGAAGGGAGCTCAGCGGCTGAAGCTTTCTTT.

The V call is TRBV6-5, the J call TRBJ2-7, with unresolved D. Trimming stripped 2 bases from V and 3 bases from J, with 8 bases between. This CDR3 region has 13 residues. The germline CDR1 and CDR2 sequences are MNHEY and SVGAGI. The CDR3 DNA is TGTGCCAGCAGTTACCGCGAGCACTACGAGCAGTACTTC. Amino acid sequence: CASSYREHYEQYF.

The chain recombines TRBV6-5 with TRBJ1-1; D is possibly TRBD1 (5 bases). V was clipped by 2 bases and J by 3 bases, with 7 bases between them. The CDR3 consists of 13 residues. Germline values: CDR1 MNHEY, CDR2 SVGAGI. The CDR3 DNA reads as TGTGCCAGCAGTTACGGGGGGTACACTGAAGCTTTCTTT. It yields the protein CASSYGGYTEAFF.

CDR3 in DNA: TGCGCCAGCAGCCAAGAAGGCCGTGGGGGCGGGAGATACGAGCAGTACTTC. Translated, it gives CASSQEGRGGGRYEQYF. The chain combines TRBV4-1 with TRBJ2-7, with D tentatively TRBD2 (7 bases). CDR3 length: 17 residues. Per the germline V gene, CDR1 is MGHRA and CDR2 is YSYEKL. V lost 0 bases and J lost 4, with 19 bases in between.